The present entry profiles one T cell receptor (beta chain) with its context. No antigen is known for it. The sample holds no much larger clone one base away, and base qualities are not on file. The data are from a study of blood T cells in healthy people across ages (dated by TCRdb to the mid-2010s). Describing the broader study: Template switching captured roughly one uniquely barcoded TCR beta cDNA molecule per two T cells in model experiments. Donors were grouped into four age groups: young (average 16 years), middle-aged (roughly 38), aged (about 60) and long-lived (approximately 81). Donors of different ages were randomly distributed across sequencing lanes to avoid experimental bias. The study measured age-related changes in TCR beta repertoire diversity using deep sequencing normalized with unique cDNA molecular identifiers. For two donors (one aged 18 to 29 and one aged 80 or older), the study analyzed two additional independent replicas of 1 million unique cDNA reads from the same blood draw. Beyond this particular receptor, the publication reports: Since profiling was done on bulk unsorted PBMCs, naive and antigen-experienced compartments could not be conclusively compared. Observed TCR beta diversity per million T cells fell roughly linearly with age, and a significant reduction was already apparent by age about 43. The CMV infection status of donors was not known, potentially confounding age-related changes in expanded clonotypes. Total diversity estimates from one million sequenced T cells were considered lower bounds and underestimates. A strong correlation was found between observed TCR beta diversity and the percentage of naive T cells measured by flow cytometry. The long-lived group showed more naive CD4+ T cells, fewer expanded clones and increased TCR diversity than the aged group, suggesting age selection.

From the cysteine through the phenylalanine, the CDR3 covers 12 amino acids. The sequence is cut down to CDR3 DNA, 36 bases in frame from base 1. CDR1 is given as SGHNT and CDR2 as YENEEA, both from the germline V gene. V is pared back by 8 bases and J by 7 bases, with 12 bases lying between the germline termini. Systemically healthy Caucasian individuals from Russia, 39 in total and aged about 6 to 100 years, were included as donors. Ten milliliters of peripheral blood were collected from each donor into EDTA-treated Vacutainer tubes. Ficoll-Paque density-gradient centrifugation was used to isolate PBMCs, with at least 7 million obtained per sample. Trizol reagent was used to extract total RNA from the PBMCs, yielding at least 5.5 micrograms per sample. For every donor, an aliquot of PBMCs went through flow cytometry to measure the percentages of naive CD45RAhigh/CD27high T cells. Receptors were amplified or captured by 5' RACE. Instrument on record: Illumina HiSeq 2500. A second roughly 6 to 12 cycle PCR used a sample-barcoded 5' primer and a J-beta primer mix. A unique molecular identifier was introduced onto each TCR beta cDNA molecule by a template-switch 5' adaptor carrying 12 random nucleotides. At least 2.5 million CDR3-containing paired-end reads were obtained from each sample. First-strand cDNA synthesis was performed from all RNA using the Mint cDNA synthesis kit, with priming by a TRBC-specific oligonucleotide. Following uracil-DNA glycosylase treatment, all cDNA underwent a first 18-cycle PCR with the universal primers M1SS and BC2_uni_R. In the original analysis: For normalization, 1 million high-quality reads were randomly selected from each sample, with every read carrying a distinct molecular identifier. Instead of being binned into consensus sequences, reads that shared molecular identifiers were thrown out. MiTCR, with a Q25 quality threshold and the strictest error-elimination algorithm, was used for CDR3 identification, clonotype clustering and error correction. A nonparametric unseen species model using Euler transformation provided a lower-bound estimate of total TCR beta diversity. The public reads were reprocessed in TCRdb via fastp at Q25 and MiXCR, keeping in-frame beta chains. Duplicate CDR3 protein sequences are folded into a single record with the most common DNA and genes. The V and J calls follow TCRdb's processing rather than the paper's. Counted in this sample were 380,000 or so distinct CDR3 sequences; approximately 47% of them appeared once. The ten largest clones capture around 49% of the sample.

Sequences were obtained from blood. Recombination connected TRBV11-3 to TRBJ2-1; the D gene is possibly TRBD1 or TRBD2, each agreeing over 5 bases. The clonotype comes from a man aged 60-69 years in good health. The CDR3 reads CASGPGRNEQFF. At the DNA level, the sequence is TGTGCCAGCGGCCCGGGACGGAATGAGCAGTTCTTC.